These T cell receptor beta chains were read from a single sample in a study of early T cells in non-severe SARS-CoV-2 infection. MiXCR was run by TCRdb on the 5' RACE reads, yielding one entry per CDR3 protein. The sample consists of about 60,000 distinct CDR3 sequences, around 6% of them appearing once. Sequencing input: whole blood. The receptors derive from an adult who was a healthcare worker with PCR-confirmed SARS-CoV-2 infection or an uninfected control (not recorded which). The CDR3 runs from the conserved cysteine through the conserved F or W. The D gene is left open where the match is weak. Part of the rows lack a size; the others show once, few, many or a class for expanded clones.

TRBV6-2/TRBV6-3,.,TRBJ1-5,once,TGTGCCAGCAGTTACCCACTCGGACAGCCCCAGCATTTT,CASSYPLGQPQHF
TRBV7-6,.,TRBJ2-1,many,TGTGCCAGCAGCTGGAGCCGATCAAGCTCCTACAATGAGCAGTTCTTC,CASSWSRSSSYNEQFF
TRBV19,.,TRBJ2-2,.,TGTGCCAGTATAGCGCGGGTCTGGACCGGGGAGCTGTTTTTT,CASIARVWTGELFF
TRBV6-1,TRBD1,TRBJ1-4,many,TGTGCCAGCAGTGGCGACAGGGGTCATGAAAAACTGTTTTTT,CASSGDRGHEKLFF
TRBV4-2,.,TRBJ1-1,.,TGTGCCAGCAGTCTCTTACACGGCACTGAAGCTTTCTTT,CASSLLHGTEAFF
TRBV12-3/TRBV12-4,.,TRBJ2-2,few,TGTGCCAGCAGTTTGGTGGCCGGTCCCCCCGGGGAGCTGTTTTTT,CASSLVAGPPGELFF
TRBV7-9,.,TRBJ2-1,many,TGTGCCAGCAGCTTAGGGCAGCACAATGAGCAGTTCTTC,CASSLGQHNEQFF
TRBV12-3/TRBV12-4,.,TRBJ1-1,few,TGTGCCAGCAGTTTTAACAAGTTGACAAAAGCTTTCTTT,CASSFNKLTKAFF
TRBV20-1,.,TRBJ2-3,many,TGCAGTGCTAGTAGCGCGGGTGGCACAGATACGCAGTATTTT,CSASSAGGTDTQYF
TRBV6-6,.,TRBJ2-3,many,TGTGCCAGCAGTCCGCAGGGGAGCACAGATACGCAGTATTTT,CASSPQGSTDTQYF
TRBV11-3,TRBD2,TRBJ2-1,.,TGTGCCAGCAGCGAGAAAGCGGGAACCTACAATGAGCAGTTCTTC,CASSEKAGTYNEQFF
TRBV6-1,.,TRBJ2-3,many,TGTGCCAGCAACCGGGATGCTAGCACAGATACGCAGTATTTT,CASNRDASTDTQYF
TRBV12-3/TRBV12-4,TRBD1,TRBJ2-1,many,TGTGCCAGCAGTCCGCGACAGGGGGCGCATGAGCAGTTCTTC,CASSPRQGAHEQFF
TRBV7-2,.,TRBJ1-6,many,TGTGCCAGCAGCCCGGGGGGCCAAACCTCACCCCTCCACTTT,CASSPGGQTSPLHF
TRBV30,.,TRBJ2-7,few,TGTGCCTGGTCGGCTGGCGGCTACGAGCAGTACTTC,CAWSAGGYEQYF
TRBV28,.,TRBJ1-2,few,TGTGCCAGCAGTTTATTCGGGGCGGGAGGCGGCTACACCTTC,CASSLFGAGGGYTF
TRBV9,.,TRBJ2-2,many,TGTGCCAGCAGCGTAGAGCCAGGCGCGAACACCGGGGAGCTGTTTTTT,CASSVEPGANTGELFF
TRBV20-1,.,TRBJ2-1,few,TGCAGTGCTAGAGGGGACCACACTTCCCCGTTCTTC,CSARGDHTSPFF
TRBV13,.,TRBJ2-2,many,TGTGCCAGCGCGGGGCATGGGATCGGTCACACGAACACCGGGGAGCTGTTTTTT,CASAGHGIGHTNTGELFF
TRBV6-2/TRBV6-3,.,TRBJ2-7,few,TGTGCCAGCAGTTATGTGCCGGGGAGACCTACCTACGAGCAGTACTTC,CASSYVPGRPTYEQYF
TRBV14,.,TRBJ1-4,.,TGTGCCAGCAGCTTTCGTAGGGACGGTAATGAAAAACTGTTTTTT,CASSFRRDGNEKLFF
TRBV12-3/TRBV12-4,.,TRBJ1-5,many,TGTGCCACCTCTCGGGGTAGCAATCAGCCCCAGCATTTT,CATSRGSNQPQHF
TRBV10-3,.,TRBJ1-1,.,TGTGCCATCAGTCTACAGGTTACTTCTGAAGCTTTCTTT,CAISLQVTSEAFF